The TCR beta chain under discussion was sequenced for a study of blood T cell repertoires in COVID-19. Profiling relied on immunoSEQ multiplex PCR, and the TCRdb table lists in-frame clones only, not all of them. The sample holds around 80,000 clones, over 80% seen once. The junction had 4 bases not matched to a gene; V was cut back by 7 bases and J by 2 bases. The CDR3 loop spans 14 amino acids. Germline V gives CDR1 MNHEY, CDR2 SVGAGI. The material sequenced was peripheral blood. This rearrangement joins TRBV6-5 to TRBJ1-3, with 8 bases fitting TRBD1. The origin of this receptor is a human donor in a cohort sampled during active COVID-19. The CDR3 is CASKTGGTGNTIYF. The CDR3 nucleotides read TGTGCCAGCAAAACAGGGGGGACTGGAAACACCATATATTTT.